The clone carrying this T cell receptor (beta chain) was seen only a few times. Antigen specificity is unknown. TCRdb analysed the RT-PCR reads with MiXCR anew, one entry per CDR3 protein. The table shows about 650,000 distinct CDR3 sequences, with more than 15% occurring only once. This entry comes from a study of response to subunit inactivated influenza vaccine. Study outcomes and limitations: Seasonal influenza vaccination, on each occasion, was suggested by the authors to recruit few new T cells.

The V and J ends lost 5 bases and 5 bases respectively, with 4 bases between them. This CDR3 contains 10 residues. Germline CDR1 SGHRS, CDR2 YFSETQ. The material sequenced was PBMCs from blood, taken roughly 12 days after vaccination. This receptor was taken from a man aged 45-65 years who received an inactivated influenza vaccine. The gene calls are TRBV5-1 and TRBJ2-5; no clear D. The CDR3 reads CASRDETQYF. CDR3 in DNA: TGCGCCAGCAGGGACGAGACCCAGTACTTC.